A selection of T cell receptor beta chains follows, all from one sample in a study of shared clonotypes between healthy human individuals. Sequencing used immunoSEQ multiplex PCR; TCRdb keeps in-frame clones, though not all of them. The sample includes 2 million to 2.5 million clones, 90% to 95% of them seen just once. The sample comprised naive CD4+ T cells from PBMCs. These receptors were taken from a man aged 18 to 29 in good health. Some clones in this sample may be carry-over from other donors' samples. CDR3s include the opening cysteine and the closing phenylalanine or tryptophan. Fields, in order: D gene, clone size, J gene, V gene, CDR3 DNA, CDR3 protein. D genes are given only for firm matches. Clone size is not always given. Where it is, it says once, few, many or a class for expanded clones.

D: NA
size: NA
J: TRBJ2-7
V: TRBV11-3
DNA: TGTGCCAGCAGCCTGGGACCCCCGGGGTTGACCTACGAGCAGTACTTC
CDR3: CASSLGPPGLTYEQYF

D: NA
size: once
J: TRBJ2-5
V: TRBV15
DNA: TGTGCCACCAGCAGAGCAAAGAGGGAGACCCAGTACTTC
CDR3: CATSRAKRETQYF

D: NA
size: NA
J: TRBJ1-2
V: TRBV10-3
DNA: TGTGCCATCAGTGAACGTGTGGACGGGGATGGCTACACCTTC
CDR3: CAISERVDGDGYTF

D: NA
size: NA
J: TRBJ2-1
V: TRBV14
DNA: TGTGCCAGCAGCCAAGCCCGATCGTTTAGACAGTCCTACAATGAGCAGTTCTTC
CDR3: CASSQARSFRQSYNEQFF

D: NA
size: NA
J: TRBJ2-2
V: TRBV5-4
DNA: TGTGCCAGCAGCTTGGTGTCCAACACCGGGGAGCTGTTTTTT
CDR3: CASSLVSNTGELFF

D: NA
size: NA
J: TRBJ1-3
V: TRBV7-9
DNA: TGTGCCAGCAGCTTAGGGCCCTACTCTGGAAACACCATATATTTT
CDR3: CASSLGPYSGNTIYF

D: TRBD1
size: NA
J: TRBJ1-2
V: TRBV18
DNA: TGTGCCAGCTCACCAGGACAGGGGGGTGGCTACACCTTC
CDR3: CASSPGQGGGYTF

D: NA
size: once
J: TRBJ2-5
V: TRBV5-1
DNA: TGCGCCAGCAGCGTACTGGACAGATCCCAAGAGACCCAGTACTTC
CDR3: CASSVLDRSQETQYF

D: TRBD2
size: NA
J: TRBJ2-5
V: TRBV7-8
DNA: TGTGCCAGTTTGGGGCTAGCGGGCCAAGAGACCCAGTACTTC
CDR3: CASLGLAGQETQYF

D: TRBD2
size: NA
J: TRBJ2-2
V: TRBV7-9
DNA: TGTGCCAGCAGCCCAAGGGAAGGACTAGCGGGCCTCACCGGGGAGCTGTTTTTT
CDR3: CASSPREGLAGLTGELFF

D: NA
size: NA
J: TRBJ2-1
V: TRBV5-1
DNA: TGCGCCAGCAGGAGTCAGACAGGGGAGGGGTACAATGAGCAGTTCTTC
CDR3: CASRSQTGEGYNEQFF

D: NA
size: NA
J: TRBJ2-7
V: TRBV4-1
DNA: TGCGCCAGCAGCCAAGATCAGGGCCCCCGGGACACGAGGCGCTACGAGCAGTACTTC
CDR3: CASSQDQGPRDTRRYEQYF

D: NA
size: NA
J: TRBJ2-7
V: TRBV6-5
DNA: TGTGCCAGCAGTTACTCAACGGGTACGGAGCAGTACTTC
CDR3: CASSYSTGTEQYF

D: TRBD2
size: NA
J: TRBJ2-1
V: TRBV7-2
DNA: TGTGCCAGCAGCTTACGGGGGGGAAACAATGAGCAGTTCTTC
CDR3: CASSLRGGNNEQFF

D: TRBD1
size: NA
J: TRBJ1-1
V: TRBV5-1
DNA: TGCGCCAGCAGCTCACAGGGGGCGTACACTGAAGCTTTCTTT
CDR3: CASSSQGAYTEAFF

D: TRBD2
size: NA
J: TRBJ2-7
V: TRBV9
DNA: TGTGCCAGCAGCGTAGAGGGCGGGAGGGTCTACGAGCAGTACTTC
CDR3: CASSVEGGRVYEQYF

D: TRBD1
size: NA
J: TRBJ2-1
V: TRBV5-1
DNA: TGCGCCAGCAGACCAACGACAGGGGGCGAGCAGTTCTTC
CDR3: CASRPTTGGEQFF

D: NA
size: few
J: TRBJ1-5
V: TRBV6-6
DNA: TGTGCCAGCAGCCCAGGGGATCAGCCCCAGCATTTT
CDR3: CASSPGDQPQHF

D: NA
size: NA
J: TRBJ2-6
V: TRBV5-4
DNA: TGTGCCAGCAGCCCCCAATGGGGGAACTCTGGGGCCAACGTCCTGACTTTC
CDR3: CASSPQWGNSGANVLTF

D: NA
size: NA
J: TRBJ1-4
V: TRBV10-3
DNA: TGTGCCATCAGTGACCCTCCCGGGGTAGGGACTAATGAAAAACTGTTTTTT
CDR3: CAISDPPGVGTNEKLFF

D: NA
size: NA
J: TRBJ2-1
V: TRBV4-3
DNA: TGCGCCAGCAGCCGAGGGGTAGGATCCTACAATGAGCAGTTCTTC
CDR3: CASSRGVGSYNEQFF

D: TRBD2
size: NA
J: TRBJ2-7
V: TRBV18
DNA: TGTGCCAGCTCACCGGGGACTATAAGCTCCTACGAGCAGTACTTC
CDR3: CASSPGTISSYEQYF

D: TRBD2
size: NA
J: TRBJ2-5
V: TRBV10-2
DNA: TGCGCCAGCACGGGGACTAGCGGCCAAGAGACCCAGTACTTC
CDR3: CASTGTSGQETQYF

D: NA
size: once
J: TRBJ2-7
V: TRBV7-8
DNA: TGTGCCAGCGTAGGGACACAGCATCCCTACGAGCAGTACTTC
CDR3: CASVGTQHPYEQYF

D: TRBD2
size: NA
J: TRBJ2-3
V: TRBV7-2
DNA: TGTGCCAGCAGCTTAGCGCTTACTAGCGGGTTGTCAGATACGCAGTATTTT
CDR3: CASSLALTSGLSDTQYF

D: NA
size: NA
J: TRBJ1-1
V: TRBV30
DNA: TGTGCCTGGAGCCACCGGCCGGGGGTGGGTACAAACACTGAAGCTTTCTTT
CDR3: CAWSHRPGVGTNTEAFF

D: NA
size: NA
J: TRBJ2-5
V: TRBV5-1
DNA: TGCGCCAGTACGGACGGACGAGAGACCCAGTACTTC
CDR3: CASTDGRETQYF

D: NA
size: NA
J: TRBJ2-7
V: TRBV11-1
DNA: TGTGCCAGCGGACCTACTACAGGAGCCTACGAGCAGTACTTC
CDR3: CASGPTTGAYEQYF

D: TRBD1
size: NA
J: TRBJ2-7
V: TRBV6-5
DNA: TGCGTCGCGGGACAGGGCTCCTACGAGCAGTACTTC
CDR3: CVAGQGSYEQYF

D: TRBD1
size: few
J: TRBJ1-5
V: TRBV28
DNA: TGTGCCAGCAGTTTATGGGACAGGGCCAATCAGCCCCAGCATTTT
CDR3: CASSLWDRANQPQHF

D: NA
size: NA
J: TRBJ2-3
V: TRBV27
DNA: TGTGCCAGCAGTAGCACTTGGGTGGGAAATACGCAGTATTTT
CDR3: CASSSTWVGNTQYF

D: TRBD1
size: NA
J: TRBJ2-5
V: TRBV5-1
DNA: TGCGCCAGCAGCTCTACCGGGACAGGGCAAGAGACCCAGTACTTC
CDR3: CASSSTGTGQETQYF

D: NA
size: few
J: TRBJ2-7
V: TRBV5-1
DNA: TGCGCCAGCAGCTCAGACAGATCCTACGAGCAGTACTTC
CDR3: CASSSDRSYEQYF

D: NA
size: NA
J: TRBJ2-3
V: TRBV19
DNA: TGTGCCAGTAGTCCCGTCCACTCAGATACGCAGTATTTT
CDR3: CASSPVHSDTQYF

D: NA
size: NA
J: TRBJ1-1
V: TRBV5-1
DNA: TGCGCCAGCAGCTTGGCAGGGCTGTCGAACACTGAAGCTTTCTTT
CDR3: CASSLAGLSNTEAFF

D: NA
size: NA
J: TRBJ1-2
V: TRBV9
DNA: TGTGCCAGCAGCCGAGGGGGGTTCCTATTTGCATCGGGCTACACCTTC
CDR3: CASSRGGFLFASGYTF

D: NA
size: few
J: TRBJ1-5
V: TRBV6-4
DNA: TGTGCCAGCAGCCCGGACGCAGGCAATCAGCCCCAGCATTTT
CDR3: CASSPDAGNQPQHF

D: NA
size: NA
J: TRBJ1-2
V: TRBV5-1
DNA: TGCGCCAGCAGCTTCGGTGCAGGGGATAACTATGGCTACACCTTC
CDR3: CASSFGAGDNYGYTF

D: NA
size: NA
J: TRBJ2-7
V: TRBV28
DNA: TGTGCCAGCAGACTCAGACAGGAGAGCTCCTACGAGCAGTACTTC
CDR3: CASRLRQESSYEQYF

D: NA
size: NA
J: TRBJ1-4
V: TRBV4-1
DNA: TGCGCCAGCAGCCAAGACAGGGTCCTTAATGAAAAACTGTTTTTT
CDR3: CASSQDRVLNEKLFF

D: TRBD2
size: NA
J: TRBJ2-3
V: TRBV18
DNA: TGTGCCAGCTCAACAGGGCCTAGCGGGACAGATACGCAGTATTTT
CDR3: CASSTGPSGTDTQYF

D: TRBD2
size: NA
J: TRBJ2-2
V: TRBV7-9
DNA: TGTGCCAGCAGCTCTCCGGGACTAGCGGCGAACACCGGGGAGCTGTTTTTT
CDR3: CASSSPGLAANTGELFF

D: NA
size: NA
J: TRBJ2-4
V: TRBV10-2
DNA: TGCGCCAGCAGTGAGGACAGAATAGCCAAAAACATTCAGTACTTC
CDR3: CASSEDRIAKNIQYF

D: NA
size: NA
J: TRBJ2-3
V: TRBV12-5
DNA: TGTGCTAGTGCCCTCTTGGGTACAGATACGCAGTATTTT
CDR3: CASALLGTDTQYF

D: TRBD2
size: NA
J: TRBJ2-3
V: TRBV7-2
DNA: TGTGCCAGCAGCTCCGGACTAGCGGGAGATACGCAGTATTTT
CDR3: CASSSGLAGDTQYF

D: NA
size: NA
J: TRBJ1-6
V: TRBV28
DNA: TGTGCCAGCAGTTTACATAACAATTCACCCCTCCACTTT
CDR3: CASSLHNNSPLHF

D: NA
size: NA
J: TRBJ1-2
V: TRBV9
DNA: TGTGCCAGCAGCGTAGAGGGACACAGTAACTATGGCTACACCTTC
CDR3: CASSVEGHSNYGYTF

D: NA
size: NA
J: TRBJ2-3
V: TRBV29-1
DNA: TGCAGCGTTGCCCGGGGCACAGATACGCAGTATTTT
CDR3: CSVARGTDTQYF

D: TRBD1
size: NA
J: TRBJ1-1
V: TRBV30
DNA: TGTGCCTGGACTTTAAAGGGTCGCAGGGGGGGTTCAGCTTTCTTT
CDR3: CAWTLKGRRGGSAFF

D: TRBD2
size: NA
J: TRBJ2-1
V: TRBV28
DNA: TGTGCCAGCAGCCTTCTCGCTAGCGGGAGTGTCCATGAGCAGTTCTTC
CDR3: CASSLLASGSVHEQFF

D: TRBD1
size: NA
J: TRBJ1-2
V: TRBV27
DNA: TGTGCCAGCAGTTTAAGGACAGGGAACTATGGCTACACCTTC
CDR3: CASSLRTGNYGYTF

D: NA
size: NA
J: TRBJ1-2
V: TRBV7-9
DNA: TGTGCCAGCAGTGACGGGGATCGGGGTGGCTACACCTTC
CDR3: CASSDGDRGGYTF

D: NA
size: NA
J: TRBJ1-5
V: TRBV5-1
DNA: TGCGCCAGCAGCGAACAGGGATCCAATCAGCCCCAGCATTTT
CDR3: CASSEQGSNQPQHF

D: TRBD1
size: NA
J: TRBJ2-3
V: TRBV4-3
DNA: TGCGCCAGCAGCCAGCTACAGGGGCCAGATACGCAGTATTTT
CDR3: CASSQLQGPDTQYF

D: NA
size: NA
J: TRBJ1-5
V: TRBV7-9
DNA: TGTGCCAGCAGCTCTACGGCGGGTGCGGGGAATCAGCCCCAGCATTTT
CDR3: CASSSTAGAGNQPQHF

D: NA
size: NA
J: TRBJ2-5
V: TRBV28
DNA: TGTGCCAGCAGTTCCCCCCCCGGGCGTCCCCAAGAGACCCAGTACTTC
CDR3: CASSSPPGRPQETQYF

D: TRBD1
size: once
J: TRBJ2-7
V: TRBV7-9
DNA: TGTGCCAGCAGCTTAGGCGACAGGGAAAGCGAGCAGTACTTC
CDR3: CASSLGDRESEQYF

D: NA
size: NA
J: TRBJ2-1
V: TRBV5-5
DNA: TGTGCCAGCAGCCTGACTAACTACAATGAGCAGTTCTTC
CDR3: CASSLTNYNEQFF

D: NA
size: NA
J: TRBJ1-4
V: TRBV19
DNA: TGTGCCAGTAGTCGTGCGGGACACCCTAATGAAAAACTGTTTTTT
CDR3: CASSRAGHPNEKLFF